This passage covers 21 T cell receptor beta chains from one sample sequenced in a study of Ad26.COV2.S vaccination and SARS-CoV-2 variants. Generated by immunoSEQ multiplex PCR, the TCRdb table keeps only in-frame clones and is missing some. The sample lists around 450,000 clones; roughly 87% were seen once. Treatment here: roughly 19 received Ad26.COV2.S at low or high dose, single or two shots; roughly five received placebo; per-sample allocation not given. After the first vaccine or placebo injection, samples were drawn on day 63. The source was peripheral blood, collected in a trial of Ad26.COV2.S vaccine versus placebo. These receptors came from a person between 18 and 65 years old who received the Ad26.COV2.S COVID-19 vaccine or a placebo.

CDR3 in amino acids: CAWSPDTGELFF. The CDR3 DNA reads as TGTGCCTGGAGTCCTGACACCGGGGAGCTGTTTTTT. The chain employs TRBV30 and TRBJ2-2, with unresolved D. Germline V gene lookup returns CDR1 GTSNPN and CDR2 SVGIG (reference sequence). Trimming cost V 2 bases and J 3 bases, with 4 bases left between them. The CDR3 contains 12 residues. The entire variable domain, with the rest obtained from reference TRBV30 and TRBJ2-2, is as follows: SQTIHQWPATLVQPVGSPLSLECTVEGTSNPNLYWYRQAAGRGLQLLFYSVGIGQISSEVPQNLSASRPQDRQFILSSKKLLLSDSGFYLCAWSPDTGELFFGEGSRLTVL.

The rearrangement uses TRBV10-3 and TRBJ2-6; D call uncertain. From germline, CDR1 is ENHRY and CDR2 SYGVKD. The CDR3 loop spans 15 amino acids. V lost 3 bases and J lost 2, with 8 bases in between. The CDR3 nucleotides read TGTGCCATCAGTGAAAGTATCCCTGGGGCCAACGTCCTGACTTTC. Amino acids: CAISESIPGANVLTF.

The rearrangement links TRBV9 to TRBJ2-3, with 9 nucleotides matching TRBD2. The germline CDR1 and CDR2 sequences are SGDLS and YYNGEE. The CDR3 covers 15 residues. The V segment lost 4 bases and the J segment 1 base; nucleotides outside the gene matches: 4. CDR3 protein: CASSPWTSGTDTQYF. The CDR3 region has the DNA TGTGCCAGCAGCCCTTGGACTAGCGGCACAGATACGCAGTATTTT.

V is TRBV11-3 and J is TRBJ2-3, with D possibly being TRBD2 (6 bases). Germline loops: CDR1 SGHNT, CDR2 YENEEA. The V end lost 5 bases, the J end lost 1 base, and 16 bases lay between the germline ends. The CDR3 spans 16 residues. CDR3 coding DNA: TGTGCCAGCAGCCGCAGAGGAGGGTGGGGCACAGATACGCAGTATTTT. This codes for CASSRRGGWGTDTQYF.

This chain uses TRBV6-6 with TRBJ2-7, with 9 nucleotides matching TRBD2. V shed 8 bases and J 6 bases; nucleotides not matched to a gene: 17. The CDR3 runs to 16 residues. Germline V gene data show CDR1 as MNHNY and CDR2 as SVGAGI (reference sequence). The CDR3 nucleotides read TGTGCCAGCCAGGGGACTAGCTACGGGCGATGGGGCGAGCAGTACTTC. This translates into CASQGTSYGRWGEQYF.

This clone is a singleton in its sample. V gene TRBV5-6 combines with J gene TRBJ1-2; 11 bases are shared with TRBD1. This CDR3 comprises 16 residues. The germline gives CDR1 SGHDT, CDR2 YYEEEE. With V trimmed by 4 bases and J by 2 bases, 7 bases remained unmatched. The chain's CDR3 is CASSARTGGENYGYTF. CDR3 DNA: TGTGCCAGCAGCGCGAGGACAGGGGGCGAAAACTATGGCTACACCTTC.

J is TRBJ2-1 and V is TRBV18; D could derive from TRBD1 or TRBD2 (5 bases each). Trimming left V 4 bases short and J 3 bases short, with 13 bases between. The CDR3 loop spans 15 amino acids. Germline V gives CDR1 KGHSH, CDR2 LQKENI. The CDR3 nucleotides read TGTGCCAGCTCACGGGGGTGGGACGGCTACAATGAGCAGTTCTTC. Translation: CASSRGWDGYNEQFF.

V usage is TRBV4-3 and J usage is TRBJ1-2; 7 positions agree with TRBD1. Germline values: CDR1 LGHNA, CDR2 YSLEER. V gave up 0 bases and J gave up 8 bases; unmatched junction bases: 9. CDR3 length: 15 amino acids. The CDR3 nucleotides are TGCGCCAGCAGCCAAGACAGGGGGTCTGTTTCGGGCTACACCTTC. It codes for CASSQDRGSVSGYTF.

The rearrangement links TRBV2 to TRBJ1-5; D gene uncertain. Germline lookup yields CDR1 SNHLY and CDR2 FYNNEI. The CDR3 has 12 amino acids. Deletions cut 7 bases from V and 0 bases from J, with 4 bases between. CDR3 residues: CASTYSNQPQHF. The CDR3 nucleotides are TGTGCCAGCACCTATAGCAATCAGCCCCAGCATTTT.

V gene TRBV5-6 combines with J gene TRBJ1-6; D is unclear. V lost 4 bases and J 9 bases, leaving 14 bases between the germline ends. The CDR3 has 14 residues. Germline lookup yields CDR1 SGHDT and CDR2 YYEEEE. CDR3 sequence reads: CASSQGRGGSPLHF. CDR3 DNA: TGTGCCAGCAGCCAAGGCCGGGGTGGTTCACCCCTCCACTTT.

The gene calls are TRBV7-2 and TRBJ1-2; 7 bases agree with TRBD1. This CDR3 has 16 amino acids. The V and J ends lost 3 bases and 6 bases, in that order; junction bases with no gene match: 13. Germline loops: CDR1 SGHTA, CDR2 FQGNSA. In DNA form, the CDR3 reads TGTGCCAGCAGCTTCCCCGCCTGGGACAGAAGGCATGGCTACACCTTC. Its translation: CASSFPAWDRRHGYTF.

CDR3 amino acids: CASSWLGGNQPQHF. In DNA form, the CDR3 reads TGTGCCAGCAGCTGGCTGGGGGGAAATCAGCCCCAGCATTTT. V and J are TRBV5-5 and TRBJ1-5, with a weak D call TRBD1 (5 bases). Trimming left V 3 bases short and J 4 bases short, with 11 bases between. Germline assignment: CDR1 SGHKS and CDR2 YYEKEE (reference sequence). This CDR3 contains 14 residues.

The chain recombines TRBV2 with TRBJ2-1, with 7 bases identical to TRBD1. Germline-derived CDR1 and CDR2 are SNHLY and FYNNEI. V trimming: 5 bases; J trimming: 2 bases; junction bases outside the gene matches: 6. The CDR3 runs to 15 residues. CDR3 protein: CASSSQGDTYNEQFF. CDR3 nucleotide sequence: TGTGCCAGCAGTTCCCAGGGGGATACCTACAATGAGCAGTTCTTC.

This clone was observed once. The chain employs TRBV3-1 (or the pseudogene TRBV3-2) and TRBJ2-7; 10 nucleotides align to TRBD2. This CDR3 spans 15 amino acids. Germline V gene data show CDR1 as LGHDT and CDR2 as YNNKEL (reference sequence). V trimming: 7 bases; J trimming: 6 bases; junction bases outside the gene matches: 12. The CDR3: CASNDPASGGFEQYF. The CDR3 nucleotides are TGTGCCAGCAACGACCCAGCTAGCGGGGGCTTCGAGCAGTACTTC.

This chain links TRBV28 with TRBJ1-6; D gene ambiguous. V was trimmed by 3 bases and J by 6 bases, leaving 6 bases between them. From germline, CDR1 is MDHEN and CDR2 SYDVKM. CDR3 size: 13 residues. The CDR3 is CASSLVTNSPLHF. CDR3 coding DNA: TGTGCCAGCAGTTTGGTGACTAATTCACCCCTCCACTTT.

The rearrangement uses TRBV6-1 and TRBJ1-6; 7 positions agree with TRBD1. Germline CDR1 reads MNHNS; CDR2 reads SASEGT. Germline trimming cut 4 bases from V and 8 bases from J; bases unmatched to any gene: 11. The CDR3 is made up of 16 amino acids. CDR3 region: CASSGGLDRRYSPLHF. CDR3 DNA: TGTGCCAGCAGTGGGGGCTTGGACAGGCGATATTCACCCCTCCACTTT.

The genes are TRBV3-1 (or the pseudogene TRBV3-2) and TRBJ1-6, with D hard to call. V was cut by 2 bases and J by 7 bases, with 9 bases left in between. CDR3 length: 14 residues. CDR1 LGHDT and CDR2 YNNKEL come from the germline V gene (reference sequence). This CDR3 is CASSQSQVNSPLHF. Written as DNA, the CDR3 is TGTGCCAGCAGCCAAAGCCAGGTCAATTCACCCCTCCACTTT.

The chain joins TRBV4-1 to TRBJ2-1, with D tentatively TRBD2 (6 bases). Germline V gene lookup returns CDR1 MGHRA and CDR2 YSYEKL. The V and J ends lost 0 bases and 0 bases respectively, with 12 bases between them. The CDR3 loop spans 17 amino acids. The CDR3 spells CASSQEGLLSSYNEQFF. The CDR3 DNA follows: TGCGCCAGCAGCCAAGAGGGACTTTTAAGCTCCTACAATGAGCAGTTCTTC.

This sequence joins TRBV5-1 and TRBJ2-3; 12 bases are a match to TRBD2. V lost 2 bases to trimming and J lost 3 bases; unmatched junction nucleotides: 1. Germline CDR1 is SGHRS and CDR2 is YFSETQ. The CDR3 consists of 15 residues. The CDR3 here is CASSFGTSGTDTQYF. Written as DNA, the CDR3 is TGCGCCAGCAGCTTTGGGACTAGCGGGACAGATACGCAGTATTTT.

The rearrangement uses TRBV9 and TRBJ1-1; D gene unclear. Germline V gives CDR1 SGDLS, CDR2 YYNGEE. The CDR3 runs to 14 residues. Trimming stripped 1 base from V and 1 base from J, with 8 bases between. As DNA, the CDR3 is TGTGCCAGCAGCGTAAGTCGGGAGAACACTGAAGCTTTCTTT. Encoded protein: CASSVSRENTEAFF. The full variable domain, its missing parts supplied by reference TRBV9 and TRBJ1-1, is DSGVTQTPKHLITATGQRVTLRCSPRSGDLSVYWYQQSLDQGLQFLIQYYNGEERAKGNILERFSAQQFPDLHSELNLSSLELGDSALYFCASSVSRENTEAFFGQGTRLTVV.

J is TRBJ1-4 and V is TRBV4-3, with D unclear. Per germline, CDR1 LGHNA and CDR2 YSLEER. The V end lost 6 bases, the J end lost 5 bases, and 16 bases lay between the germline ends. The CDR3 runs to 15 residues. The CDR3 nucleotides read TGCGCCAGCAGGGGTACCCCCACAGAGAATGAAAAACTGTTTTTT. It encodes CASRGTPTENEKLFF.